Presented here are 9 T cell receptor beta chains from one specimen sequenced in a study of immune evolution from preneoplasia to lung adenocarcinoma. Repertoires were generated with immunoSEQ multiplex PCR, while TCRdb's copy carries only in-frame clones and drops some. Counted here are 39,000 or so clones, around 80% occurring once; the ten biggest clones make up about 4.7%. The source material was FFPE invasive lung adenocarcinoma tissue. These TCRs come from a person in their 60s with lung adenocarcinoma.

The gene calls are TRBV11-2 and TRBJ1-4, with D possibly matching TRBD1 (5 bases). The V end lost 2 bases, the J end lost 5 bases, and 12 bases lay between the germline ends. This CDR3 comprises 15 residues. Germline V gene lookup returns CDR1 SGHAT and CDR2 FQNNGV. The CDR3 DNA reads TGTGCCAGCAGCTTACAGGGAGGGGCGAATGAAAAACTGTTTTTT. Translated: CASSLQGGANEKLFF.

CDR3 coding DNA: TGTGCCAGCAGGGAGTCCACAGATACGCAGTATTTT. It specifies CASRESTDTQYF. J is TRBJ2-3 and V is TRBV6-6; the D is unclear. V lost 6 bases, J lost 2 bases, and 6 bases lay in between. The CDR3 covers 12 residues. Germline loops: CDR1 MNHNY, CDR2 SVGAGI (reference sequence).

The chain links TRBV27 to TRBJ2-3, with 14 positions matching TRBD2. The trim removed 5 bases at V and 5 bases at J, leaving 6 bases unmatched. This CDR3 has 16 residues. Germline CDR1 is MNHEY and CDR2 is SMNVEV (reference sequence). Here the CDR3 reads CASSHRLAGGLDTQYF. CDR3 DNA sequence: TGTGCCAGCAGTCACAGACTAGCGGGAGGGCTAGATACGCAGTATTTT.

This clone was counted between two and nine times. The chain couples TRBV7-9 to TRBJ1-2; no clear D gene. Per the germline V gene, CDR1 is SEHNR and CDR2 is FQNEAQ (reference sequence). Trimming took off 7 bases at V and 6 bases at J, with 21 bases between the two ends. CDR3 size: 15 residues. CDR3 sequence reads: CASTTLEGLVDGYTF. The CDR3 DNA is TGTGCCAGCACTACTTTAGAAGGCCTGGTTGATGGCTACACCTTC.

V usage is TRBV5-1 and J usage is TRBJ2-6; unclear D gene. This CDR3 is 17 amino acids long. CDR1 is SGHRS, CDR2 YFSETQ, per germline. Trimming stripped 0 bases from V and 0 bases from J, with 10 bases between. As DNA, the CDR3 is TGCGCCAGCAGCTTGGCCTCGGGCGTCTCTGGGGCCAACGTCCTGACTTTC. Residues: CASSLASGVSGANVLTF.

The CDR3 nucleotides are TGTGCCATCAGTGGGGCGGGCTACAATGAGCAGTTCTTC. Protein product: CAISGAGYNEQFF. V is TRBV10-3 and J is TRBJ2-1, with D possibly TRBD2 on 5 matching bases. The CDR3 totals 13 residues. Trimming cost V 4 bases and J 3 bases, with 7 bases left between them. CDR1 and CDR2 from the germline V gene are ENHRY and SYGVKD.

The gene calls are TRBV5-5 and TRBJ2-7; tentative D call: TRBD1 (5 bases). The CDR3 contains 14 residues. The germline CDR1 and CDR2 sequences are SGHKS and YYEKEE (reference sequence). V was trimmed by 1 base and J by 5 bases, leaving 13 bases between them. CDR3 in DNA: TGTGCCAGCAGCTTGCTGCAGGGTGTGAACGAGCAGTACTTC. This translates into CASSLLQGVNEQYF.

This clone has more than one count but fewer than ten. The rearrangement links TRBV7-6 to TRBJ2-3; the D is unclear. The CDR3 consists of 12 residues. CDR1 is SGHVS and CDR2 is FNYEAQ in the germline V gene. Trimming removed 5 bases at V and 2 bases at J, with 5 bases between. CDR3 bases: TGTGCCAGCAGCCCGAACACAGATACGCAGTATTTT. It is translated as CASSPNTDTQYF.

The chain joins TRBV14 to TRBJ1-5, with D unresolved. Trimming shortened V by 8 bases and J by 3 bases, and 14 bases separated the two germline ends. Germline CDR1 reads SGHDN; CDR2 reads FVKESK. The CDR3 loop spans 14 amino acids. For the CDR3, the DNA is TGTGCCAGCTCCATAGGAGGGAACAATCAGCCCCAGCATTTT. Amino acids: CASSIGGNNQPQHF.